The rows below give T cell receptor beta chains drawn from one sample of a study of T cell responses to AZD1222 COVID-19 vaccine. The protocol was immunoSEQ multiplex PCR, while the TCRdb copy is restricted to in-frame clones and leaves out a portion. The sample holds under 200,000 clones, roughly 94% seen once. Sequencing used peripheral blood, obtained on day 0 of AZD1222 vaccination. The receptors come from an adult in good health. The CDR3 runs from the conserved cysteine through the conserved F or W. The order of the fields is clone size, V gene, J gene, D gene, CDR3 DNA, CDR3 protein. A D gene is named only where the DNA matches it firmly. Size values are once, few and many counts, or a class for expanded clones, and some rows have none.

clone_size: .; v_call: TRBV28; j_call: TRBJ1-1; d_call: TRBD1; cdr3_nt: TGTGCCAGCAGCCGGACAGGGTTAGCTTTCTTT; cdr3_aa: CASSRTGLAFF
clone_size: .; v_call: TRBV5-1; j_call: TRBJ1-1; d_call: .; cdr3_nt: TGCGCCAGCAGTTCCCCGGATGTGGGCACTGAAGCTTTCTTT; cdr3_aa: CASSSPDVGTEAFF
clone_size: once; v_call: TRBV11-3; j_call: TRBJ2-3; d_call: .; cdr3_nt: TGTGCCAGCAGCTTCGGAATGGCAGATACGCAGTATTTT; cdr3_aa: CASSFGMADTQYF
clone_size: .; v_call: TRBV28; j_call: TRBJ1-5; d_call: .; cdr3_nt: TGTGCCAGCAGTTTAATCAGGGGACGGCAGCCCCAGCATTTT; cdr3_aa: CASSLIRGRQPQHF
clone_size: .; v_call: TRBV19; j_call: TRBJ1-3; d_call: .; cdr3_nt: TGTGCCAGTAGTATTGGTTCTCAGGACTCTGGAAACACCATATATTTT; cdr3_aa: CASSIGSQDSGNTIYF
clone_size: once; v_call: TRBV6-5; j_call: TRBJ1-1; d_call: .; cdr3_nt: TGTGCCAGCAGGACACGAGGGGACACTGAAGCTTTCTTT; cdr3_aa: CASRTRGDTEAFF
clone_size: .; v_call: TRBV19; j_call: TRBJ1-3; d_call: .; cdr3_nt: TGTGCCAGTAGTCCTCGGAGGGCTGGAAACACCATATATTTT; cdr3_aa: CASSPRRAGNTIYF
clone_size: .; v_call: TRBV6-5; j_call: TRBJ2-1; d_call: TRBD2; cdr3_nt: TGTGCCAGCAGTTTCGGGCTAGCGGCATACAATGAGCAGTTCTTC; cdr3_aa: CASSFGLAAYNEQFF
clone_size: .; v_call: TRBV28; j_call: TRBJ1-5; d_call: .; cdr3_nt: TGTGCCAGCGTCTCCGGGACAATCGGAAATCAGCCCCAGCATTTT; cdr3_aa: CASVSGTIGNQPQHF
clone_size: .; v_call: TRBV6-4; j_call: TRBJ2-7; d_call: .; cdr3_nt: TGTGCCAGCAGTGAGGCGGCTAGCGTGGTCTACGAGCAGTACTTC; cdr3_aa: CASSEAASVVYEQYF
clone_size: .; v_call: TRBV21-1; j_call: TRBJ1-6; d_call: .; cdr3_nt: TGTGCCAGCAGCAAAGTAGTGGAGTCACCCCTCCACTTT; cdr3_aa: CASSKVVESPLHF
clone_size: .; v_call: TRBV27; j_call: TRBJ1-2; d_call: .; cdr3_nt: TGTGCCAGCAGTTTAAACGGCGTGGAGGGCTACACCTTC; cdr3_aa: CASSLNGVEGYTF
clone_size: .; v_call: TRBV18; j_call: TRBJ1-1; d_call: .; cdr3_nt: TGTGCCAGCTCGCCCTCGCGGGGGACCTTGGGCACTGAAGCTTTCTTT; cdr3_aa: CASSPSRGTLGTEAFF
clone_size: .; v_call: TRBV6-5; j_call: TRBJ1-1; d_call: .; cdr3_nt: TGTGCCAGCAGCTCCGGGGAGACGAACACTGAAGCTTTCTTT; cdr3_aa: CASSSGETNTEAFF
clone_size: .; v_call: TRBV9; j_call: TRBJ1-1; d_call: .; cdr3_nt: TGTGCCAGCAGCTCTGGGTCCCTTTTGAACACTGAAGCTTTCTTT; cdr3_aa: CASSSGSLLNTEAFF
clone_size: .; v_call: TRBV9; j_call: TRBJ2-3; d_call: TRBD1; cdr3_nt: TGTGCCAGCAGCGTAGGGACAGGATATCCAGATACGCAGTATTTT; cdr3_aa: CASSVGTGYPDTQYF
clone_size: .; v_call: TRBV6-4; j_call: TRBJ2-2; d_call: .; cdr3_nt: TGTGCCAGCAGTGACGGGCGGGCCACCACCGGGGAGCTGTTTTTT; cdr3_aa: CASSDGRATTGELFF
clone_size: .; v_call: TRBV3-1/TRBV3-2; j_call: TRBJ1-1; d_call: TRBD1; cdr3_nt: TGTGCCAGCAGCCAAGAATTGTGGACAGGGGGTGGAACTGAAGCTTTCTTT; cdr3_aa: CASSQELWTGGGTEAFF
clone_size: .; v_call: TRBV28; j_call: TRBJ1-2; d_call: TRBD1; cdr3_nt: TGTGCCAGCGAAGGACAGGGGCTTTCGGAAGGCTACACCTTC; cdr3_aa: CASEGQGLSEGYTF
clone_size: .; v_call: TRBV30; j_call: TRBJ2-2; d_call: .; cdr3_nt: TGTGCCTACCACGCAGGCTTACCAACCGGGGAGCTGTTTTTT; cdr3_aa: CAYHAGLPTGELFF
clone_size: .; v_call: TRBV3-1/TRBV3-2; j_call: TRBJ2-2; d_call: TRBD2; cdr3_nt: TGTGCCAGCAGCGGGCCGGGACTAGCGGTCCCCGGGGAGCTGTTTTTT; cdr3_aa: CASSGPGLAVPGELFF
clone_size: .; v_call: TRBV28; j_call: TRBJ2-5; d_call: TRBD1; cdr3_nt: TGTGCCAGCAGTGTGGGACAGCAAGAGACCCAGTACTTC; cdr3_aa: CASSVGQQETQYF
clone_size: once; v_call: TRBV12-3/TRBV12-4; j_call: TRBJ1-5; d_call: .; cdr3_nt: TGTGCCAGCAGCCTACGCCCCACACAGCCCCAGCATTTT; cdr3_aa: CASSLRPTQPQHF
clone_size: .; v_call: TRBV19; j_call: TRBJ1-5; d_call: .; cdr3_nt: TGTGCCAGTAGTATCGGACAGCCCGGTCAGCCCCAGCATTTT; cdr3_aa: CASSIGQPGQPQHF
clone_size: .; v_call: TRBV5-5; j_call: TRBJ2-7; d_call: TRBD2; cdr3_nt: TGTGCCAGCAGCTCGATGCTAGCGGTCACCTACGAGCAGTACTTC; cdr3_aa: CASSSMLAVTYEQYF
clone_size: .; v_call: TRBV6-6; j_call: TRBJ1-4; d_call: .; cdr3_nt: TGTGCCAGCAGTTATGTGGGGTCTTATGAAAAACTGTTTTTT; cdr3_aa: CASSYVGSYEKLFF
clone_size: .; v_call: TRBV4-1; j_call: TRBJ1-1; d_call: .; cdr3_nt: TGCGCCAGCAGCCAACTCCGCACAGGTTTGCGGGGCACTGAAGCTTTCTTT; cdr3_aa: CASSQLRTGLRGTEAFF
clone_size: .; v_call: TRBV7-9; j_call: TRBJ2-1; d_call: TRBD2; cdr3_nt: TGTGCCAGCAGCCCAAGGACTAGCGGGTATGAGCAGTTCTTC; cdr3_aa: CASSPRTSGYEQFF
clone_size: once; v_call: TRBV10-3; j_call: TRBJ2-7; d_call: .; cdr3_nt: TGTGCCATCAGTGAGCCCTGGGGGGCAGGTCGGGCGGGCGAGCAGTACTTC; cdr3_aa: CAISEPWGAGRAGEQYF
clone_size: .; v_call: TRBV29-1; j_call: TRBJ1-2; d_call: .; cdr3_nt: TGCAGCGTTGTTGGTTGGGGGGGCGGGACCCAGAACTATGGCTACACCTTC; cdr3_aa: CSVVGWGGGTQNYGYTF
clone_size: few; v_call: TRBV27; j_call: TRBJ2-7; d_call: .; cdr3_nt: TGTGCCAGCAGTTTCCCTGGTGGCGAGCAGTACTTC; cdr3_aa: CASSFPGGEQYF
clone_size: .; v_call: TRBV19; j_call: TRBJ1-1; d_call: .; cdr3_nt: TGTGCCAGTAGTATTTCAACCAGAAGTCAGAACACTGAAGCTTTCTTT; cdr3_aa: CASSISTRSQNTEAFF
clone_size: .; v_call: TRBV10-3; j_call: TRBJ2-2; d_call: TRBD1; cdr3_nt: TGTGCCATCAGGACAGGGGGCAACACCGGGGAGCTGTTTTTT; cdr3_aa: CAIRTGGNTGELFF
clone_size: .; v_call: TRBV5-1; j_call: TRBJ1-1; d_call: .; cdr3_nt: TGCGCCAGCAGCCCCGGGATCCTGAACACTGAAGCTTTCTTT; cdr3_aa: CASSPGILNTEAFF
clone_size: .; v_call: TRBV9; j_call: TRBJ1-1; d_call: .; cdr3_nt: TGTGCCAGCAGCGCCACAAGCACTGAAGCTTTCTTT; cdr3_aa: CASSATSTEAFF
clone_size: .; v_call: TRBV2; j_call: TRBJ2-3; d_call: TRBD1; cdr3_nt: TGTGCCAGCAGTGGAGGACAGGCTGCCGGGATTCCACAAGATACGCAGTATTTT; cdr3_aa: CASSGGQAAGIPQDTQYF
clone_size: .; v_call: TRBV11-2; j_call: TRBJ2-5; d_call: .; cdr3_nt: TGTGCCAGCAGCTTGACTGGCGGGTACCAAGAGACCCAGTACTTC; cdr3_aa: CASSLTGGYQETQYF
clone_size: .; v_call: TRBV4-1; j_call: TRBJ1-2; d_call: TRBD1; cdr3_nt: TGCGCCAGCAGCCAGAGAACAGGGGCTGACTATGGCTACACCTTC; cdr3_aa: CASSQRTGADYGYTF
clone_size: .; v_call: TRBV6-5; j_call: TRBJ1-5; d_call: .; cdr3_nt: TGTGCCAGCAGTACAACGACCCTGGGAGGACAGCCCCAGCATTTT; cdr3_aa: CASSTTTLGGQPQHF
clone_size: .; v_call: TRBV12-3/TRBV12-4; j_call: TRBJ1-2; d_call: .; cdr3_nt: TGTGCCAGCAGTTTAAATGGGGGAGGGGGCTACACCTTC; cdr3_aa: CASSLNGGGGYTF
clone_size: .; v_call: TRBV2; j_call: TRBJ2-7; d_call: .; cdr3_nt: TGTGCCAGCCTTGTAATCTGGGACGAGCAGTACTTC; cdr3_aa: CASLVIWDEQYF
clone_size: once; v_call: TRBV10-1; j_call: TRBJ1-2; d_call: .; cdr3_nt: TGCGCCAGCAGTGAGTCACCAGGGGAAGGCTATGGCTACACCTTC; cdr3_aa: CASSESPGEGYGYTF
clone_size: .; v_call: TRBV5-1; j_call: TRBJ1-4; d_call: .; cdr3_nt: TGCGCCAGCAGCTTGAACTGGAAGCCTAATGAAAAACTGTTTTTT; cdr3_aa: CASSLNWKPNEKLFF
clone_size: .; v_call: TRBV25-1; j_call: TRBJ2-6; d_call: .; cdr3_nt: TGTGCCAGCAGTGGGGGACTGGTCTCTGGGGCCAACGTCCTGACTTTC; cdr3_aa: CASSGGLVSGANVLTF
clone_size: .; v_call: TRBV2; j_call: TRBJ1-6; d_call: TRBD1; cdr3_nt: TGTGCCAGCGGAATACAGGGGTCGGGCAGTTCACCCCTCCACTTT; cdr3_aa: CASGIQGSGSSPLHF
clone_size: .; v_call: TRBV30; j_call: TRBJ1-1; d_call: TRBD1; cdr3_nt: TGTGCCTGGCTATGGGGACAGGGTTTCACTGAAGCTTTCTTT; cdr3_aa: CAWLWGQGFTEAFF
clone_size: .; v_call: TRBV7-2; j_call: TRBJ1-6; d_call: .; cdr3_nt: TGTGCCAGCAGCTTAGTAGCCTATAATTCACCCCTCCACTTT; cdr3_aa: CASSLVAYNSPLHF
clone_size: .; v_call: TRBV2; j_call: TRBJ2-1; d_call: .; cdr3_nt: TGTGCCAGCAGCCAAGGACAGTACAATGAGCAGTTCTTC; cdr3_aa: CASSQGQYNEQFF
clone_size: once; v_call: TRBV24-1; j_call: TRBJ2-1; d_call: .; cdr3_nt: TGTGCCACCAGTGACGGATACAATGAGCAGTTCTTC; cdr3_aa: CATSDGYNEQFF
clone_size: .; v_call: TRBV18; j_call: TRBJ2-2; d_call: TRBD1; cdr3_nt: TGTGCCACCAGAAATCCGGGACAGGGAGCCCCCGGGGAGCTGTTTTTT; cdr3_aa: CATRNPGQGAPGELFF
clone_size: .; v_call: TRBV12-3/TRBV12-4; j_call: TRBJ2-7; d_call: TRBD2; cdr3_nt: TGTGCCAGCAGTATACTAGCGGGAGGAGAGCAGTACTTC; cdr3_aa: CASSILAGGEQYF
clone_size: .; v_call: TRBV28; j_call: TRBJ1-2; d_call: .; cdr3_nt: TGTGCCAGCAGTTTATATGGGGGAGGCTACACCTTC; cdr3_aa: CASSLYGGGYTF
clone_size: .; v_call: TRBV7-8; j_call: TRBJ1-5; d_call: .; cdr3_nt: TGTGCCAGCAGCTTAGGGGCGAGGAATCAGCCCCAGCATTTT; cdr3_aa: CASSLGARNQPQHF
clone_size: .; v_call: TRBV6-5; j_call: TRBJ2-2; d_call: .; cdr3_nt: TGTGCCAGCAGTTACCAGACGAACACCGGGGAGCTGTTTTTT; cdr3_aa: CASSYQTNTGELFF
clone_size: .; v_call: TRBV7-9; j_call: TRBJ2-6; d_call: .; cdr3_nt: TGTGCCAGCAGGACGGCTACTGGGGCCAACGTCCTGACTTTC; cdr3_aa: CASRTATGANVLTF